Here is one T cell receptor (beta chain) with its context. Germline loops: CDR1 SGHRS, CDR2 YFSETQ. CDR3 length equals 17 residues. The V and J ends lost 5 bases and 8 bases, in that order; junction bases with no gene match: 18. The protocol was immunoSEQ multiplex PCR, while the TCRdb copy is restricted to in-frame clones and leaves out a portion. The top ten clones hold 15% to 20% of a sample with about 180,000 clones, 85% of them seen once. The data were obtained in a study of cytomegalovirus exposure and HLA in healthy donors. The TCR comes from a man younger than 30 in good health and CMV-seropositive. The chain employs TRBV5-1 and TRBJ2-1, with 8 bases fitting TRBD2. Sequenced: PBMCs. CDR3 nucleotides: TGCGCCAGCAGTCCTCGTGGGCGGGAGGAGTCGGTTGATGAGCAGTTCTTC. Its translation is CASSPRGREESVDEQFF.